This T cell receptor (beta chain) derives from a study of spatial heterogeneity in lung cancer (dated by TCRdb to the late 2010s). Looking at the study overall: Beta-chain transcripts were consistently detected in greater numbers than alpha-chain transcripts, which likely reflected higher beta-chain transcript abundance. In the raw uncorrected reads, each unique combination of TCR and UMI appeared more than ten times on average. The study quantitatively compared TCR alpha and beta repertoires across multiple tumor regions, matched nontumor lung and blood in non-small cell lung cancer. Nonsynonymous mutation counts, determined by whole-exome sequencing of tumor tissue, were related to TCR repertoire features. Both alpha and beta chains were TCR-sequenced in roughly 200 tumor regions, 64 matched nontumor lung samples and 45 to 60 PBMC samples obtained at surgery. General findings and caveats noted by the study authors: Ubiquitous expanded tumor TCRs were found in blood more often at tumor resection than at routine follow-up. Additional single-cell paired TCR alpha and beta sequencing was considered necessary to confirm, at a functional level, the hypothesis that regional TCRs recognize regional mutations.

Libraries were made using 5' RACE. Sequencer: NextSeq 500. The TCR library protocol attached a unique molecular identifier to each TCR cDNA molecule to allow correction of PCR and sequencing errors. The authors processed their data as follows. TCR identification, UMI-based error correction and CDR3 extraction were all carried out with Decombinator tools. TCRs above a frequency of 2 per 1,000, corresponding to the top 1% of the tumor frequency distribution, were defined as expanded. Renyi diversity was calculated using the R vegan package after each repertoire was subsampled 100 times to 5,000 TCRs. CDR3 similarity networks were built from amino acid triplet string-kernel similarity, with CDR3s being connected when pairwise similarity was above 0.82. TCRdb passed the public sequencing reads through fastp at Q25 and MiXCR, retaining productive beta sequences. When rows share a CDR3 protein, they turn into one entry using the most common DNA and genes. TCRdb's processing, not the authors', yielded these V and J calls. In this sample the table shows about 45,000 distinct CDR3 sequences, roughly 13% of which occur a single time. The top ten constitute 55% to 70% of the sample.

On this clonotype itself: Which antigen it targets is not known. No base qualities exist here, and no much larger clone lies one base off it.

The time point label here, explained by the study, means: sample taken at primary tumor resection. For TCR sequencing, whole RNA was extracted from tumor and nontumor lung tissue, or from cryopreserved PBMC samples, and no cell sorting was done. Samples were obtained from 70 to 85 patients with early-stage, untreated non-small cell lung cancer from the lung TRACERx cohort. Only patients with enough RNA available from two or more tumor regions were chosen for TCR sequencing. There are 15 amino acids in the CDR3, from cysteine to phenylalanine inclusive. Only the CDR3 region is kept as DNA, spanning 45 bases read in frame from base 1. Between the V and J ends, shortened by 3 bases and 5 bases respectively, the junction contains 15 bases. Based on the germline V gene, the CDR1 and CDR2 sequences are KGHDR and SFDVKD.

The sequence was collected from a male donor with early-stage non-small cell lung cancer. The chain employs TRBV24-1 and TRBJ1-1; the D gene is perhaps TRBD1, from 6 matching bases. Specimen: PBMCs, collected at surgery. The DNA sequence is TGTGCCACCAGTGATCCTCGTACAGGGAGAACTGAAGCTTTCTTT. Translated, this is CATSDPRTGRTEAFF.